The sequence of this TCR beta chain was determined in a study of blood T cell repertoires in COVID-19. At the level of the study: Acute and convalescent COVID-19 specimens originated in the United States, Italy and Spain. T cells, B-cell-depleted T cells, or PBMCs provided the cDNA or gDNA that served as material.

Authors' analysis steps: Estimation of nucleated cell counts was performed using reference gene primer amplification. The data were produced by immunoSEQ multiplex PCR, yet TCRdb's version contains in-frame clones alone and is incomplete. That table gives V, J and clone size, and the DNA gave D and trimming. The sample shows about 240,000 clones, 83% of them seen only once. In germline, CDR1 is KGHSH, CDR2 LQKENI. J lost 1 base, V lost 3 bases, and 4 bases had no gene match. This CDR3 comprises 15 residues. The chain is built from TRBV18 and TRBJ1-1, with 8 bases aligning to TRBD1. The sequencing input was PBMCs or T cells enriched from blood (not recorded which). This sequence was found in a woman aged 40 to 49 who had been exposed to COVID-19. As DNA, the CDR3 is TGTGCCAGCTCACCGACAGGGGCTGGGAACACTGAAGCTTTCTTT. Protein: CASSPTGAGNTEAFF.